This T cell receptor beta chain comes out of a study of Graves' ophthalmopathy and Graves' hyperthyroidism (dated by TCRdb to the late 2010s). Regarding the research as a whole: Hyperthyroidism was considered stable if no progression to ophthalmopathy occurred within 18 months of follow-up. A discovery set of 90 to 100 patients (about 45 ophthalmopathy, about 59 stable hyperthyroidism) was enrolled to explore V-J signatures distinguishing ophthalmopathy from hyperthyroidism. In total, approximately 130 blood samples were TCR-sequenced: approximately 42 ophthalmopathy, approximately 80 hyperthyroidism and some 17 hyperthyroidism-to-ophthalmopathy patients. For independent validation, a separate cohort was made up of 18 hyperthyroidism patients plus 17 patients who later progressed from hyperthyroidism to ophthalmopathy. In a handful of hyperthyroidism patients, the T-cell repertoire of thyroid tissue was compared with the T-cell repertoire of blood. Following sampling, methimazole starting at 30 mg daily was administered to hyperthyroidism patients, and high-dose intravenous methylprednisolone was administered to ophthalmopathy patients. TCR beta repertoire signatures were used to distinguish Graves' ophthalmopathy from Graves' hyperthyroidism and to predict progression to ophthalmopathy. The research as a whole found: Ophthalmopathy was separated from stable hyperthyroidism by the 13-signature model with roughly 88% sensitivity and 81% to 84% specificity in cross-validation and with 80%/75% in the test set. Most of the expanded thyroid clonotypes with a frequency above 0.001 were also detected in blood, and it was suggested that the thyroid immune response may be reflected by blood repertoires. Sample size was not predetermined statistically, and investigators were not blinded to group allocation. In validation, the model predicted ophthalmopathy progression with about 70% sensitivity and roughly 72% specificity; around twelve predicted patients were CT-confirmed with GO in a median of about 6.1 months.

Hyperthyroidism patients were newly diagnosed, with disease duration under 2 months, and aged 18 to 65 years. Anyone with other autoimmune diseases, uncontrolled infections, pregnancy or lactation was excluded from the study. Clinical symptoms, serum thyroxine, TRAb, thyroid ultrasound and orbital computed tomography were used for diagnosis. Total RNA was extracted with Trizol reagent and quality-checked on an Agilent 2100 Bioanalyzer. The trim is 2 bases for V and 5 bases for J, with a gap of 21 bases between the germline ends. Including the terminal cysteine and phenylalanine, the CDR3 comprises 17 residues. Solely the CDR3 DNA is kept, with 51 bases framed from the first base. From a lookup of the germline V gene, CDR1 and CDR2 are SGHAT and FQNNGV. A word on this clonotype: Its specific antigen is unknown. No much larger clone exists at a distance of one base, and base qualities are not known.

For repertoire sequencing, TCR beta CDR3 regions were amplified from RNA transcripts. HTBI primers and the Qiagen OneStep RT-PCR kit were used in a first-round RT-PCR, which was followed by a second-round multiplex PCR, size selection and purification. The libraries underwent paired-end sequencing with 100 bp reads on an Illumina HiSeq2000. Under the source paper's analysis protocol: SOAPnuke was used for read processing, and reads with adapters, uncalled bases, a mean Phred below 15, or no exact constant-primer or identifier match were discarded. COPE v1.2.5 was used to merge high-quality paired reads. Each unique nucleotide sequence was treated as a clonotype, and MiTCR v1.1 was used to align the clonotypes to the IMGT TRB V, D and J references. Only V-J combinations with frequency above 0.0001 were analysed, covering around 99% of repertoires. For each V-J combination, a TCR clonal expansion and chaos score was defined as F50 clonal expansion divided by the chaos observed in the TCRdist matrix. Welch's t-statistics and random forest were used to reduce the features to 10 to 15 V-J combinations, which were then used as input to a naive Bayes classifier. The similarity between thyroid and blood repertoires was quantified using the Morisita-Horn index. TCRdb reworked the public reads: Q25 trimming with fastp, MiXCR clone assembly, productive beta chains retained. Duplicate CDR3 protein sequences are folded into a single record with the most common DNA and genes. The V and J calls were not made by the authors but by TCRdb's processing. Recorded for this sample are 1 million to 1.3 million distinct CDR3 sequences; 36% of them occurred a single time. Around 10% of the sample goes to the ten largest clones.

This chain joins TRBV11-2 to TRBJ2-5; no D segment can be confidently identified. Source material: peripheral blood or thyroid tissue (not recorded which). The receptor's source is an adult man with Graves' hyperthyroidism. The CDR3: CASSLFGNEGPQETQYF. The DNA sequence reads TGTGCCAGCAGCTTATTTGGGAACGAAGGGCCCCAGGAGACCCAGTACTTC.